These T cell receptor beta chains were read from a single sample in a study of a mutant IDH1 vaccine in newly diagnosed glioma. Some clones are missing from TCRdb's copy, which holds only in-frame ones; the method was immunoSEQ multiplex PCR. The sample includes around 30,000 clones, 90% of them seen just once. Antigens of these TCRs are unknown. The sequenced sample was PBMCs, obtained from a glioma patient whose treatment included an IDH1 peptide vaccine. All receptors derive from a man between 18 and 35 years old with glioma. Each CDR3 is given with its conserved first and last residue. Each record gives: CDR3 DNA, CDR3 protein, clone size, V gene, J gene, D gene. D genes are given only for firm matches. A clone size is listed for some rows: how often the clone was seen (once, few, many), or a class if it is expanded.

CDR3 DNA: TGCGCCAGCAGGGACGGGAGGATGGGAGATACGCAGTATTTT; CDR3 protein: CASRDGRMGDTQYF; clone size: -; V gene: TRBV10-2; J gene: TRBJ2-3; D gene: TRBD2
CDR3 DNA: TGTGCCAGCAGCTCGGGACAGGGGAGTAGCTACACCTTC; CDR3 protein: CASSSGQGSSYTF; clone size: -; V gene: TRBV25-1; J gene: TRBJ1-2; D gene: TRBD1
CDR3 DNA: TGTGCCAGCAGCCAAGAGGGGGGATGGACTGAAGCTTTCTTT; CDR3 protein: CASSQEGGWTEAFF; clone size: -; V gene: TRBV4-2; J gene: TRBJ1-1; D gene: -
CDR3 DNA: TGTGCCAGCTCACCTAATTCAGGTTCTAACTATGGCTACACCTTC; CDR3 protein: CASSPNSGSNYGYTF; clone size: -; V gene: TRBV18; J gene: TRBJ1-2; D gene: -
CDR3 DNA: TGTGCCAGCGGACCGGGCCGTTACGAGCAGTACTTC; CDR3 protein: CASGPGRYEQYF; clone size: -; V gene: TRBV28; J gene: TRBJ2-7; D gene: -
CDR3 DNA: TGTGCCAGCAGTGTTGGGGGAGGGCCCCACTACGAGCAGTACTTC; CDR3 protein: CASSVGGGPHYEQYF; clone size: -; V gene: TRBV27; J gene: TRBJ2-7; D gene: TRBD2
CDR3 DNA: TGTGCCAGCAGCAGGACTAGCGGGAGACGGGGTGAGCAGTTCTTC; CDR3 protein: CASSRTSGRRGEQFF; clone size: -; V gene: TRBV7-6; J gene: TRBJ2-1; D gene: TRBD2
CDR3 DNA: TGTGCCAGCAGTTTGGGGGGGCACACTGAAGCTTTCTTT; CDR3 protein: CASSLGGHTEAFF; clone size: -; V gene: TRBV28; J gene: TRBJ1-1; D gene: -
CDR3 DNA: TGTGCCAGTAGTATGTACGGCTACTACGAGCAGTACTTC; CDR3 protein: CASSMYGYYEQYF; clone size: -; V gene: TRBV19; J gene: TRBJ2-7; D gene: -
CDR3 DNA: TGTGCCAGTAGTACCGGACAGCTTGGCTACACCTTC; CDR3 protein: CASSTGQLGYTF; clone size: few; V gene: TRBV19; J gene: TRBJ1-2; D gene: -
CDR3 DNA: TGTGCCAGCTCACCGGCCCTGAACACTGAAGCTTTCTTT; CDR3 protein: CASSPALNTEAFF; clone size: -; V gene: TRBV18; J gene: TRBJ1-1; D gene: -
CDR3 DNA: TGTGCCAGCAGCTTTGGGGGAACTGAAGCTTTCTTT; CDR3 protein: CASSFGGTEAFF; clone size: -; V gene: TRBV5-6; J gene: TRBJ1-1; D gene: -
CDR3 DNA: TGTGCCAGCAAAGACAGATCCTACGAGCAGTACTTC; CDR3 protein: CASKDRSYEQYF; clone size: -; V gene: TRBV2; J gene: TRBJ2-7; D gene: -
CDR3 DNA: TGTGCCAGCAGCCCCCGCGAATCGAACCTGAGGCACTATGGCTACACCTTC; CDR3 protein: CASSPRESNLRHYGYTF; clone size: -; V gene: TRBV5-6; J gene: TRBJ1-2; D gene: -
CDR3 DNA: TGCAGTGCTAGAGAAGCCTACGAGCAGTACTTC; CDR3 protein: CSAREAYEQYF; clone size: once; V gene: TRBV20-1; J gene: TRBJ2-7; D gene: -
CDR3 DNA: TGTGCCAGCAGCTTGGATCGGCATACGAACACCGGGGAGCTGTTTTTT; CDR3 protein: CASSLDRHTNTGELFF; clone size: -; V gene: TRBV5-6; J gene: TRBJ2-2; D gene: -
CDR3 DNA: TGTGCCAGCATCCCGGGCCCCAGCCCTGGCAATCAGCCCCAGCATTTT; CDR3 protein: CASIPGPSPGNQPQHF; clone size: -; V gene: TRBV28; J gene: TRBJ1-5; D gene: -
CDR3 DNA: TGTGCCAGCAGTTGGACAGGGGTTAGCTATGGCTACACCTTC; CDR3 protein: CASSWTGVSYGYTF; clone size: -; V gene: TRBV27; J gene: TRBJ1-2; D gene: TRBD1
CDR3 DNA: TGTGCCACCAGCTCGGGCAGTCTAGCGGGAGTTTCAGAGGAGCAGTTCTTC; CDR3 protein: CATSSGSLAGVSEEQFF; clone size: -; V gene: TRBV15; J gene: TRBJ2-1; D gene: TRBD2
CDR3 DNA: TGCAGCGTTGTCGGACAGAACAGGAACACCGGGGAGCTGTTTTTT; CDR3 protein: CSVVGQNRNTGELFF; clone size: -; V gene: TRBV29-1; J gene: TRBJ2-2; D gene: -
CDR3 DNA: TGTGCCAGCAGCTTACAGGTTTACGAGCAGTACTTC; CDR3 protein: CASSLQVYEQYF; clone size: -; V gene: TRBV7-9; J gene: TRBJ2-7; D gene: -
CDR3 DNA: TGTGCCAGCTCACCACAGGGCCAAGAGACCCAGTACTTC; CDR3 protein: CASSPQGQETQYF; clone size: -; V gene: TRBV18; J gene: TRBJ2-5; D gene: -
CDR3 DNA: TGTGCCAGCAGCTTGGAGATCCGAGACACCGGGGAGCTGTTTTTT; CDR3 protein: CASSLEIRDTGELFF; clone size: -; V gene: TRBV5-4; J gene: TRBJ2-2; D gene: -
CDR3 DNA: TGTGCCAGTAGCTCTTGGGAGGGCGGGAACACTGAAGCTTTCTTT; CDR3 protein: CASSSWEGGNTEAFF; clone size: once; V gene: TRBV19; J gene: TRBJ1-1; D gene: -
CDR3 DNA: TGTGCCAGTAGTTACGCGGGGAACACTGAAGCTTTCTTT; CDR3 protein: CASSYAGNTEAFF; clone size: -; V gene: TRBV19; J gene: TRBJ1-1; D gene: -
CDR3 DNA: TGTGCCAGCAGCTCAAGAGGGGCCGACAGTACTCAAGAGACCCAGTACTTC; CDR3 protein: CASSSRGADSTQETQYF; clone size: -; V gene: TRBV7-2; J gene: TRBJ2-5; D gene: -
CDR3 DNA: TGTGCCAGCAGTGAGCGGGGGGTCGGGGACAAAAACATTCAGTACTTC; CDR3 protein: CASSERGVGDKNIQYF; clone size: -; V gene: TRBV6-1; J gene: TRBJ2-4; D gene: TRBD2
CDR3 DNA: TGCAGCGCTGGGACAGGGGGACGTGCGACAGATACGCAGTATTTT; CDR3 protein: CSAGTGGRATDTQYF; clone size: once; V gene: TRBV29-1; J gene: TRBJ2-3; D gene: TRBD1
CDR3 DNA: TGTGCCAGCAGCGCGACAGGGGGGGGATCACCCCTCCACTTT; CDR3 protein: CASSATGGGSPLHF; clone size: -; V gene: TRBV7-8; J gene: TRBJ1-6; D gene: TRBD1
CDR3 DNA: TGTGCCAGCAGACAGGGGGCAACTGAAGCTTTCTTT; CDR3 protein: CASRQGATEAFF; clone size: -; V gene: TRBV7-9; J gene: TRBJ1-1; D gene: TRBD1
CDR3 DNA: TGCGCCAGCAGCCAAGATTCCAGACCGCTTCTCGGCTACACCTTC; CDR3 protein: CASSQDSRPLLGYTF; clone size: few; V gene: TRBV4-3; J gene: TRBJ1-2; D gene: -
CDR3 DNA: TGTGCCAGCAGCTCCATACAGGGTTTGCTGTTTTTT; CDR3 protein: CASSSIQGLLFF; clone size: once; V gene: TRBV7-9; J gene: TRBJ1-4; D gene: -
CDR3 DNA: TGTGCCAGCAGTTACTCGGAAGGGGCGCGGGTTTTTGAGCAGTTCTTC; CDR3 protein: CASSYSEGARVFEQFF; clone size: once; V gene: TRBV6-5; J gene: TRBJ2-1; D gene: -
CDR3 DNA: TGCGCCAGCAGCTCTCCGGGGAAATCGAACACTGAAGCTTTCTTT; CDR3 protein: CASSSPGKSNTEAFF; clone size: -; V gene: TRBV5-1; J gene: TRBJ1-1; D gene: -
CDR3 DNA: TGTGCCAGCAGCGACCGACTCACAGGGGGGAATTCACCCCTCCACTTT; CDR3 protein: CASSDRLTGGNSPLHF; clone size: -; V gene: TRBV7-2; J gene: TRBJ1-6; D gene: TRBD1
CDR3 DNA: TGTGCCAGCAGCCAGGGGACCAGGAGCACTGAAGCTTTCTTT; CDR3 protein: CASSQGTRSTEAFF; clone size: -; V gene: TRBV7-2; J gene: TRBJ1-1; D gene: -
CDR3 DNA: TGTGCCAGCAAACGCCAAGGGGGCGCGGGAAATGAGCAGTTCTTC; CDR3 protein: CASKRQGGAGNEQFF; clone size: once; V gene: TRBV14; J gene: TRBJ2-1; D gene: -
CDR3 DNA: TGTGCCAGCAGCTTGTCTGGGCTGATGTACTTC; CDR3 protein: CASSLSGLMYF; clone size: -; V gene: TRBV5-6; J gene: TRBJ2-5; D gene: -
CDR3 DNA: TGTGCCAGCAGTGAGGAGGGTTTGAGCAATCAGCCCCAGCATTTT; CDR3 protein: CASSEEGLSNQPQHF; clone size: -; V gene: TRBV6-1; J gene: TRBJ1-5; D gene: -
CDR3 DNA: TGTGCCAGCACTCTACAGGAGAACACCGGGGAGCTGTTTTTT; CDR3 protein: CASTLQENTGELFF; clone size: -; V gene: TRBV28; J gene: TRBJ2-2; D gene: -
CDR3 DNA: TGTGCCAGCAGCCAAGATATTAGCGGGAGGGGAAATGAGCAGTTCTTC; CDR3 protein: CASSQDISGRGNEQFF; clone size: -; V gene: TRBV4-2; J gene: TRBJ2-1; D gene: TRBD2
CDR3 DNA: TGCAGCGTGGGGGGGCGTTCCGTCTCTGGGGCCAACGTCCTGACTTTC; CDR3 protein: CSVGGRSVSGANVLTF; clone size: -; V gene: TRBV29-1; J gene: TRBJ2-6; D gene: -
CDR3 DNA: TGTGCCTGGAGTGTCAGGGGTCAGCCCCAGCATTTT; CDR3 protein: CAWSVRGQPQHF; clone size: -; V gene: TRBV30; J gene: TRBJ1-5; D gene: -
CDR3 DNA: TGTGCCTGGAACCGTCGCGCAGCGAGGGATGAGCAGTTCTTC; CDR3 protein: CAWNRRAARDEQFF; clone size: -; V gene: TRBV30; J gene: TRBJ2-1; D gene: -
CDR3 DNA: TGCGCCAGCAGCCAAGATCAAGTTGGGGAGACCCAGTACTTC; CDR3 protein: CASSQDQVGETQYF; clone size: once; V gene: TRBV4-3; J gene: TRBJ2-5; D gene: -
CDR3 DNA: TGTGCCAGCAGTGCCCTGCCGGGTAATTCACCCCTCCACTTT; CDR3 protein: CASSALPGNSPLHF; clone size: once; V gene: TRBV25-1; J gene: TRBJ1-6; D gene: -